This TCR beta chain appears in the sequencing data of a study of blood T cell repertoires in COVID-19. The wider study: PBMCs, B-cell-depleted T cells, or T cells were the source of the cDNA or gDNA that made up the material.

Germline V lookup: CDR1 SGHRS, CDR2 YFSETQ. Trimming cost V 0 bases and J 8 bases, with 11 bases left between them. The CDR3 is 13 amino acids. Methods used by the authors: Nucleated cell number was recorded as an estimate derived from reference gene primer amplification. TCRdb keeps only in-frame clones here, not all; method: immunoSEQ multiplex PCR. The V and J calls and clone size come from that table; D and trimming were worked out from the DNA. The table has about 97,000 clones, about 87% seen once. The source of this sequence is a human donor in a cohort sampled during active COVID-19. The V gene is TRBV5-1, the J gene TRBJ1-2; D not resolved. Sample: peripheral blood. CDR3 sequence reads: CASSLAGFGGYTF. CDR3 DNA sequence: TGCGCCAGCAGCTTGGCTGGGTTCGGGGGCTACACCTTC.